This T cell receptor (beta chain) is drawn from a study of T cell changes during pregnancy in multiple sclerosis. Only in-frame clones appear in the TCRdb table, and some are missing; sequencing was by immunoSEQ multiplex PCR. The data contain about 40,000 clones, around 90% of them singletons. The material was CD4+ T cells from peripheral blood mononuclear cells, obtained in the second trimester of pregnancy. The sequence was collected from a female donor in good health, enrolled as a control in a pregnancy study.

The CDR3 reads CASSPRRDSSYGYTF. CDR3 DNA: TGCGCCAGCAGCCCCCGAAGGGACAGCTCCTATGGCTACACCTTC. The rearrangement links TRBV4-3 to TRBJ1-2; 7 bases fit TRBD1. Trimming removed 4 bases from V and 4 bases from J; junction bases left unmatched: 9. Germline V gene lookup returns CDR1 LGHNA and CDR2 YSLEER. The CDR3 runs to 15 residues.